The 10 T cell receptor beta chains below all came from one sample that was sequenced in a study of cytomegalovirus exposure and HLA in healthy donors (dated by TCRdb to about 2017). Libraries were constructed by the immunoSEQ multiplex PCR assay. The multiplex PCR relied on a mix of 60 forward primers for TCR Vbeta segments and 13 reverse primers for TCR Jbeta segments. Here the immuneACCESS table is served through TCRdb, limited to in-frame sequences with V and J called. Missing clones are a known gap in these copies; in checked studies unresolved V genes cover under half, and the rest lacks a known reason. This sample gives more than 90,000 clones in total; around four fifths of them show up just once. The ten largest account for around 0.76% of the sample. Material for sequencing was PBMCs. The receptors shown here come from a woman in her fifties or sixties in good health and CMV-seronegative.

The J gene is TRBJ2-7, the V gene TRBV11-2; TRBD2 matches 13 bases. The CDR3 is made up of 18 amino acids. V shed 2 bases, J shed 3 bases, and the junction held 10 bases outside the gene matches. Germline V CDR1 and CDR2: SGHAT, FQNNGV. The CDR3 DNA sequence: TGTGCCAGCAGCTTATCCGCCGGGACTAGCGGGACCTTCTACGAGCAGTACTTC. Translating gives CASSLSAGTSGTFYEQYF.

The chain uses TRBV7-8 and TRBJ2-2; 9 positions agree with TRBD1. The CDR3 covers 16 residues. Germline assignment: CDR1 SGHVS and CDR2 FQNEAQ. Trimming took 3 bases from V and 8 from J; bases not matched to a gene: 10. Here the CDR3 DNA reads TGTGCCAGCAGCTTCCTCCGGGACAGGGTTCGAGGGGAGCTGTTTTTT. Translating gives CASSFLRDRVRGELFF.

The J gene is TRBJ1-5, the V gene TRBV2; a weak D match, TRBD1 (6 bases). Trimming stripped 10 bases from V and 2 bases from J, with 12 bases between. Looked up from germline, CDR1 is SNHLY and CDR2 is FYNNEI. This CDR3 has 13 amino acids. CDR3 protein: CATRQAGNQPQHF. The CDR3 DNA reads as TGTGCCACCAGACAGGCCGGCAATCAGCCCCAGCATTTT.

The rearrangement uses TRBV18 and TRBJ2-7; D call uncertain. V shed 2 bases and J shed 2 bases, with 4 bases lying between them. The CDR3 length is 12 residues. Germline V gene lookup returns CDR1 KGHSH and CDR2 LQKENI. CDR3 sequence: CASSPTAYEQYF. CDR3 DNA sequence: TGTGCCAGCTCACCAACAGCCTACGAGCAGTACTTC.

This sequence joins TRBV27 and TRBJ2-7; 9 bases agree with TRBD1. Germline assignment: CDR1 MNHEY and CDR2 SMNVEV (reference sequence). The CDR3 has 16 amino acids. V was pared by 4 bases and J by 6 bases, with 13 bases of the junction left unmatched. CDR3 in amino acids: CASSSPLRTGDGEQYF. Written as DNA, the CDR3 is TGTGCCAGCAGTTCCCCCTTGAGGACAGGGGACGGCGAGCAGTACTTC.

The chain couples TRBV4-3 to TRBJ2-1, with 12 bases fitting TRBD2. Germline CDR1 is LGHNA and CDR2 is YSLEER. Losses at the gene ends were 3 bases for V and 3 bases for J; bases not matched to a gene: 3. The CDR3 is 16 amino acids. DNA for the CDR3: TGCGCCAGCAGCCAGGGGACTAGCGGGTTCTACAATGAGCAGTTCTTC. Its protein is CASSQGTSGFYNEQFF.

V gene TRBV6-5 combines with J gene TRBJ1-1; D is uncertain. V was clipped by 4 bases and J by 4 bases, with 13 bases between them. Germline V gene sequence: CDR1 MNHEY, CDR2 SVGAGI. The CDR3 runs 14 residues. This CDR3 reads CASSSLGRGTEAFF. CDR3 nucleotide sequence: TGTGCCAGCAGTTCCCTTGGGCGGGGCACTGAAGCTTTCTTT.

CDR3 in amino acids: CASSLPGLAGSTDTQYF. CDR3 nucleotides: TGTGCCAGCAGCTTACCTGGACTAGCGGGAAGCACAGATACGCAGTATTTT. V usage is TRBV7-2 and J usage is TRBJ2-3; 12 bases are shared with TRBD2. Germline V lookup: CDR1 SGHTA, CDR2 FQGNSA. V lost 2 bases and J lost 0; bases outside the gene matches: 3. This CDR3 contains 17 residues. Drawing the rest from reference TRBV7-2 and TRBJ2-3, the complete variable domain is GAGVSQSPSNKVTEKGKDVELRCDPISGHTALYWYRQSLGQGLEFLIYFQGNSAPDKSGLPSDRFSAERTGGSVSTLTIQRTQQEDSAVYLCASSLPGLAGSTDTQYFGPGTRLTVL.

The rearrangement joins TRBV5-1 to TRBJ1-2; 11 nucleotides match TRBD1. J lost 8 bases, V lost 4 bases, and 7 bases had no gene match. The CDR3 spans 14 residues. Germline loops: CDR1 SGHRS, CDR2 YFSETQ. The CDR3 protein is CASSLGQGAEGYTF. CDR3 DNA: TGCGCCAGCAGCCTAGGACAGGGGGCTGAAGGCTACACCTTC. The full variable domain, rest sourced from reference TRBV5-1 and TRBJ1-2, is KAGVTQTPRYLIKTRGQQVTLSCSPISGHRSVSWYQQTPGQGLQFLFEYFSETQRNKGNFPGRFSGRQFSNSRSEMNVSTLELGDSALYLCASSLGQGAEGYTFGSGTRLTVV.

This clone has a handful of counts. The chain joins TRBV5-6 to TRBJ1-1; tentatively, D is TRBD1 (5 bases). Germline CDR1 is SGHDT and CDR2 is YYEEEE. There are 14 residues in the CDR3. Deletions cut 4 bases from V and 0 bases from J, with 10 bases between. The CDR3 region has the DNA TGTGCCAGCAGCCCTACGGGGGTGAACACTGAAGCTTTCTTT. It is translated as CASSPTGVNTEAFF.